This T cell receptor beta chain was captured by sequencing in a study of OX40 agonist ivuxolimab in advanced cancers. Overall study context: At around 83% male, the cohort had a mean age of roughly 60 years, ranging from roughly 23 to 80. Study-level points and caveats: Certain nonresponders additionally had low normalized T-cell clonal expansion. Both blood CD4+ and CD8+ T cells showed clonal growth by week 6 at 0.1 to 3.0 mg/kg.

Assay used: immunoSEQ multiplex PCR; TCRdb lists only in-frame clones, some missing. The repertoire holds 75,000 to 100,000 clones, with 86% as singletons. The table lists this clone with a count of one. The target antigen is unknown. Sampling times: baseline, cycle 4 day 1, cycle 7 day 1. The source of this sequence is an adult with an advanced solid tumor such as melanoma, head and neck, liver or kidney cancer. The sample here was CD4+ or CD8+ T cells sorted from blood, taken in a trial of the OX40 agonist ivuxolimab.

CDR3 in amino acids: CASSPGRGGEGYTF. The CDR3 DNA reads TGCGCCAGCAGCCCGGGACGGGGAGGAGAGGGCTACACCTTC. The chain combines TRBV5-1 with TRBJ1-2, with a weak D call TRBD1 (5 bases). Germline-derived CDR1 and CDR2 are SGHRS and YFSETQ. This CDR3 has 14 amino acids. Trimming took off 4 bases at V and 8 bases at J, with 18 bases between the two ends.